These 22 T cell receptor beta chains share one sample of origin, sequenced in a study of blood T cell repertoires in COVID-19. Libraries were prepared by immunoSEQ multiplex PCR; TCRdb keeps only in-frame clonotypes and omits some of them. Among about 200,000 clones, 87% were seen once, and the ten largest hold around a fifth. Sequenced material: peripheral blood. The source is a man between 60 and 70 years old with active or convalescent COVID-19.

The chain employs TRBV7-9 and TRBJ1-1; tentative D call: TRBD1 (6 bases). Trimming cost V 5 bases and J 0 bases, with 16 bases left between them. Germline assignment: CDR1 SEHNR and CDR2 FQNEAQ (reference sequence). CDR3 size: 16 residues. CDR3 region: CASSLKGVLMNTEAFF. The CDR3 nucleotides are TGTGCCAGCAGCCTAAAGGGGGTCTTAATGAACACTGAAGCTTTCTTT.

This chain links TRBV5-4 with TRBJ1-2; D is unclear. Looked up from germline, CDR1 is SGHNT and CDR2 is YYREEE (reference sequence). This CDR3 comprises 14 residues. Trimming stripped 4 bases from V and 4 bases from J, with 14 bases between. CDR3 protein: CASSPQATSYGYTF. The DNA for the CDR3 is TGTGCCAGCAGCCCCCAGGCCACGTCCTATGGCTACACCTTC. The full variable domain, completed using reference TRBV5-4 and TRBJ1-2, is ETGVTQSPTHLIKTRGQQVTLRCSSQSGHNTVSWYQQALGQGPQFIFQYYREEENGRGNFPPRFSGLQFPNYSSELNVNALELDDSALYLCASSPQATSYGYTFGSGTRLTVV.

The chain carries TRBV7-3 and TRBJ2-3, with 12 nucleotides matching TRBD2. In germline, CDR1 is SGHTA, CDR2 FQGTGA. With V trimmed by 1 base and J by 6 bases, 8 bases remained unmatched. The length of the CDR3 is 17 residues. CDR3 DNA: TGTGCCAGCAGCTTAAGTCTAGCGGGGGGGCCTGGCGATACGCAGTATTTT. As protein: CASSLSLAGGPGDTQYF.

The rearrangement uses TRBV6-1 and TRBJ1-5; TRBD1 agrees at 7 bases. This CDR3 has 20 amino acids. With 2 bases clipped from V and 0 bases from J, the junction kept 16 bases outside the gene matches. Per germline, CDR1 MNHNS and CDR2 SASEGT. The CDR3 reads CASSEIYPRQGSYSNQPQHF. CDR3 in DNA: TGTGCCAGCAGTGAAATTTATCCGAGACAGGGCTCCTATAGCAATCAGCCCCAGCATTTT.

This rearrangement joins TRBV5-1 to TRBJ2-2, with D possibly matching TRBD2 (6 bases). This CDR3 comprises 16 residues. CDR1 is SGHRS, CDR2 YFSETQ, per germline. Trimming removed 4 bases from V and 0 bases from J, with 13 bases in between. CDR3 DNA: TGCGCCAGCAGCATATCTCGGGGGACGAACACCGGGGAGCTGTTTTTT. Translation gives CASSISRGTNTGELFF.

This chain joins TRBV2 and TRBJ2-5, with D possibly being TRBD2 (5 bases). Trimming cost V 1 base and J 6 bases, with 12 bases left between them. Germline CDR1 is SNHLY and CDR2 is FYNNEI. The CDR3 runs 14 residues. In DNA, the CDR3 is TGTGCCAGCAGTGAAGGGGGTAGAGGGAAGACCCAGTACTTC. It is translated as CASSEGGRGKTQYF.

The chain employs TRBV11-1 and TRBJ1-6; D remains ambiguous. Germline V gene sequence: CDR1 SGHAT, CDR2 FQDESV (reference sequence). V dropped 3 bases and J dropped 9 bases, with 15 bases sitting between them. The CDR3 sequence is 15 residues long. CDR3 nucleotides: TGTGCCAGCAGCTTGTCCACGGCGGCTCGTTCACCCCTCCACTTT. This encodes CASSLSTAARSPLHF.

The chain recombines TRBV19 with TRBJ2-3; D is undetermined. This CDR3 region has 12 residues. V shed 6 bases and J shed 8 bases, with 12 bases lying between them. Per the germline V gene, CDR1 is LNHDA and CDR2 is SQIVND (reference sequence). CDR3 in amino acids: CASSPERGTQYF. The CDR3 DNA reads TGTGCCAGTAGCCCCGAAAGAGGTACGCAGTATTTT.

The CDR3 nucleotides are TGTGCCAGCGAGACAGGGACTGGCTACACCTTC. Its translation is CASETGTGYTF. V gene TRBV6-5 combines with J gene TRBJ1-2; 7 bases map to TRBD1. Germline CDR1 reads MNHEY; CDR2 reads SVGAGI. The ends lost 8 bases at V and 7 bases at J; junction bases unmatched: 4. The CDR3 is 11 residues long.

This clone showed up just once. V usage is TRBV7-8 and J usage is TRBJ2-7; 10 bases are shared with TRBD1. The germline V gene encodes CDR1 SGHVS and CDR2 FQNEAQ. This CDR3 spans 16 amino acids. Trimming cost V 5 bases and J 3 bases; bases outside gene matches: 10. CDR3 loop: CASSPSGGQGYYEQYF. CDR3 DNA sequence: TGTGCCAGCAGCCCTAGTGGGGGACAGGGGTACTACGAGCAGTACTTC.

The V call is TRBV11-2, the J call TRBJ2-1, with D uncertain. CDR3 size: 15 residues. Trimming removed 5 bases at V and 4 bases at J, with 15 bases between. Germline CDR1 SGHAT, CDR2 FQNNGV. DNA of the CDR3: TGTGCCAGCAGCCTCGGAAGGCAGGATTACAATGAGCAGTTCTTC. It translates to CASSLGRQDYNEQFF.

V gene TRBV7-2 combines with J gene TRBJ1-1; D perhaps matches TRBD1 (5 bases). In germline, CDR1 is SGHTA, CDR2 FQGNSA. V was cut by 5 bases and J by 6 bases, with 22 bases left in between. This CDR3 has 16 residues. CDR3 nucleotides: TGTGCCAGCAGCCTTCGAAGGAGCGGGGCGATGGCTGAAGCTTTCTTT. Translated, it gives CASSLRRSGAMAEAFF.

The rearrangement uses TRBV7-9 and TRBJ2-1; no definite D call. V shed 3 bases and J shed 2 bases, with 11 bases lying between them. Looked up from germline, CDR1 is SEHNR and CDR2 is FQNEAQ (reference sequence). The CDR3 consists of 15 residues. The CDR3 sequence is CASSLNRLTYNEQFF. CDR3 DNA: TGTGCCAGCAGCTTGAACAGATTGACCTACAATGAGCAGTTCTTC.

The chain uses TRBV10-3 and TRBJ2-6; 9 bases align to TRBD1. V was pared by 5 bases and J by 2 bases, with 1 base of the junction left unmatched. Germline V gene sequence: CDR1 ENHRY, CDR2 SYGVKD. The CDR3 totals 15 residues. The CDR3 DNA is TGTGCCATCAGTAGACAGGGGGCTGGGGCCAACGTCCTGACTTTC. Amino acid sequence: CAISRQGAGANVLTF.

This chain uses TRBV7-9 with TRBJ1-6; possibly TRBD1 for D (6 bases). The CDR3 loop spans 15 amino acids. CDR1 is SEHNR and CDR2 is FQNEAQ in the germline V gene (reference sequence). V lost 5 bases and J lost 6, with 14 bases in between. In nucleotides, the CDR3 is TGTGCCAGCAGCGACAACAGGGATGGTAATTCACCCCTCCACTTT. Its protein is CASSDNRDGNSPLHF.

The chain recombines TRBV7-2 with TRBJ2-1; possibly TRBD2 for D (5 bases). The CDR3 is 14 amino acids. From germline, CDR1 is SGHTA and CDR2 FQGNSA. V lost 5 bases and J 8 bases, leaving 16 bases between the germline ends. Here the CDR3 DNA reads TGTGCCAGCAGCCCGTTCGCTAGCTCATATGAGCAGTTCTTC. Its protein is CASSPFASSYEQFF.

The rearrangement links TRBV11-2 to TRBJ1-5, with a possible D match to TRBD1 (5 bases). The ends were cut back, 4 bases at V and 7 bases at J, with 17 bases in the middle. The germline CDR1 and CDR2 sequences are SGHAT and FQNNGV. This CDR3 contains 15 residues. In nucleotides, the CDR3 is TGTGCCAGCAGCTACCCCGCGGACATAAGACAGCCCCAGCATTTT. Amino acids: CASSYPADIRQPQHF.

The rearrangement joins TRBV5-6 to TRBJ1-2; 7 nucleotides line up with TRBD1. The germline CDR1 and CDR2 sequences are SGHDT and YYEEEE. V lost 1 base and J lost 6; bases outside the gene matches: 3. The CDR3 is 13 amino acids. The CDR3 coding sequence is TGTGCCAGCAGCTTGCGCAGGGGGGATGGCTACACCTTC. This codes for CASSLRRGDGYTF.

The V gene is TRBV5-1, the J gene TRBJ2-3, with a possible D match to TRBD1 (6 bases). Trimming took 2 bases from V and 1 from J, leaving 11 bases between them. CDR3 length equals 15 residues. In germline, CDR1 is SGHRS, CDR2 YFSETQ. The CDR3 DNA sequence: TGCGCCAGCAGCTTCTCAGGGGAAGGCACAGATACGCAGTATTTT. Amino acid sequence: CASSFSGEGTDTQYF.

This rearrangement joins TRBV24-1 to TRBJ1-4; a possible D gene is TRBD1 (5 bases). Between the trimmed V and J ends, which lost 5 bases and 8 bases, there was a span of 20 bases. The CDR3 is made up of 16 amino acids. Germline V gene sequence: CDR1 KGHDR, CDR2 SFDVKD. CDR3: CATSAPRQPLREKLFF. The DNA for the CDR3 is TGTGCCACCAGTGCGCCCCGACAGCCCCTTAGGGAAAAACTGTTTTTT.

The chain couples TRBV27 to TRBJ2-7, with 9 bases lining up with TRBD1. V was clipped by 5 bases and J by 3 bases; unmatched bases: 5. Germline CDR1 is MNHEY and CDR2 is SMNVEV (reference sequence). The CDR3 is 14 residues long. The CDR3 nucleotides are TGTGCCAGCAGTCCTGACAGGGGGTTCTACGAGCAGTACTTC. Amino acid sequence: CASSPDRGFYEQYF.

This chain joins TRBV11-2 and TRBJ1-2, with 9 bases matching TRBD1. CDR3 length: 15 residues. Germline V CDR1 and CDR2: SGHAT, FQNNGV. V dropped 3 bases and J dropped 5; count of bases not matched to a gene: 7. Written as DNA, the CDR3 is TGTGCCAGCAGCTTGGGAGGGGACAGGGAGTATGGCTACACCTTC. This translates into CASSLGGDREYGYTF.